Listed below are T cell receptor beta chains from one sample, sequenced in a study of shared clonotypes between healthy human individuals. The table came from immunoSEQ multiplex PCR; TCRdb's copy has only in-frame clones and leaves some out. The table includes approximately 710,000 clones, about 90% detected once. Sequenced sample: memory CD8+ T cells from PBMCs. These receptors all stem from a man aged 18 to 30 in good health. Some clones in this sample may be carry-over from other donors' samples. CDR3s include the opening cysteine and the closing phenylalanine or tryptophan. D genes are given only for firm matches. For some rows the clone size is stated as once, few or many, or as a class when expanded; others skip it.

>TRBJ2-3|-|TRBD1|TRBV28
CASKLYRGSTDTQYF
TGTGCCAGCAAACTTTACAGGGGGAGCACAGATACGCAGTATTTT
>TRBJ2-3|-|-|TRBV5-1
CASSRRGGTTDTQYF
TGCGCCAGCAGCCGTAGGGGGGGCACCACAGATACGCAGTATTTT
>TRBJ1-6|few|TRBD1|TRBV11-2
CASSLNRGNSPLHF
TGTGCCAGCAGCTTAAACAGGGGTAATTCACCCCTCCACTTT
>TRBJ2-2|-|-|TRBV7-9
CASSPRGAENTGELFF
TGTGCCAGCAGCCCCCGGGGAGCGGAGAACACCGGGGAGCTGTTTTTT
>TRBJ1-1|-|-|TRBV27
CASSPRDFTEAFF
TGTGCCAGCAGTCCCAGGGACTTCACTGAAGCTTTCTTT
>TRBJ1-1|-|-|TRBV7-8
CASSPTYYHRAEAFF
TGTGCCAGCAGTCCTACTTACTACCATCGGGCTGAAGCTTTCTTT
>TRBJ2-1|-|-|TRBV13
CASSLGRSYNEQFF
TGTGCCAGCAGCTTAGGTCGTTCCTACAATGAGCAGTTCTTC
>TRBJ2-1|-|-|TRBV4-3
CASSQDHGNEQFF
TGCGCCAGCAGCCAAGATCACGGCAATGAGCAGTTCTTC
>TRBJ1-2|-|-|TRBV5-8
CASSLLAGVNYGYTF
TGTGCCAGCAGCTTGTTAGCCGGGGTTAACTATGGCTACACCTTC
>TRBJ1-1|-|-|TRBV5-1
CASRDTTEAFF
TGCGCCAGCCGGGACACCACTGAAGCTTTCTTT
>TRBJ2-7|-|-|TRBV27
CASSLIGAPYEQYF
TGTGCCAGCAGTTTAATCGGGGCCCCCTACGAGCAGTACTTC
>TRBJ2-5|-|-|TRBV5-1
CASSLVSTGKETQYF
TGCGCCAGCAGCTTGGTTTCGACAGGAAAAGAGACCCAGTACTTC
>TRBJ2-2|-|TRBD2|TRBV7-8
CASSLGQGWTSEGAGELFF
TGTGCCAGCAGCTTAGGACAGGGATGGACTAGCGAGGGGGCCGGGGAGCTGTTTTTT
>TRBJ2-3|-|TRBD2|TRBV18
CASSPPGLAGDKFNTQYF
TGTGCCAGCTCACCACCGGGACTAGCGGGAGACAAGTTCAATACGCAGTATTTT
>TRBJ2-3|-|TRBD1|TRBV2
CASSGGQGSTDTQYF
TGTGCCAGCAGCGGGGGACAGGGGAGCACAGATACGCAGTATTTT
>TRBJ2-5|-|-|TRBV21-1
CASSRGLALETQYF
TGTGCCAGCAGCAGGGGACTAGCCTTGGAGACCCAGTACTTC
>TRBJ2-1|-|TRBD2|TRBV28
CASSPGLAGDNEQFF
TGTGCCAGCAGTCCTGGGCTAGCGGGAGACAATGAGCAGTTCTTC
>TRBJ2-3|-|-|TRBV5-6
CASSYGTESSTDTQYF
TGTGCCAGCAGCTATGGGACGGAGTCTAGCACAGATACGCAGTATTTT
>TRBJ1-2|-|TRBD1|TRBV9
CASRGTGGYGYTF
TGTGCCAGCAGGGGGACAGGGGGCTATGGCTACACCTTC
>TRBJ2-7|once|TRBD1|TRBV11-2
CASSFDRDRASYEQYF
TGTGCCAGCAGCTTCGACCGGGACAGGGCCTCCTACGAGCAGTACTTC
>TRBJ1-3|-|TRBD1|TRBV4-1
CASSLSRETRGSGNTIYF
TGCGCCAGCAGCCTGAGCCGCGAGACCAGGGGGTCTGGAAACACCATATATTTT
>TRBJ2-7|-|-|TRBV28
CASSSLPGRGPEQYF
TGTGCCAGCAGTTCTCTCCCAGGTCGGGGGCCCGAGCAGTACTTC
>TRBJ1-2|few|-|TRBV7-6
CASSQGTIHGYTF
TGTGCCAGCAGCCAAGGGACAATTCATGGCTACACCTTC
>TRBJ2-1|-|-|TRBV7-3
CASSRAPGERYNEQFF
TGTGCCAGCAGCCGGGCACCGGGAGAACGGTACAATGAGCAGTTCTTC
>TRBJ2-5|once|TRBD2|TRBV19
CASSPFWIGGEYETQYF
TGTGCCAGTAGCCCATTTTGGATCGGGGGGGAGTACGAGACCCAGTACTTC
>TRBJ2-1|-|-|TRBV2
CASSEAGGGDEQFF
TGTGCCAGCAGTGAAGCCGGGGGCGGGGATGAGCAGTTCTTC
>TRBJ1-1|-|-|TRBV28
CASSFGRRGHEAFF
TGTGCCAGCAGTTTTGGCCGAAGGGGCCATGAAGCTTTCTTT
>TRBJ1-4|-|-|TRBV7-9
CASSAGSSPAANEKLFF
TGTGCCAGCAGCGCGGGGTCGTCGCCAGCGGCTAATGAAAAACTGTTTTTT